Listed below are T cell receptor beta chains from one sample, sequenced in a study of blood T cell repertoires in COVID-19. TCRdb's table, derived via immunoSEQ multiplex PCR, lists solely in-frame clones and lacks some. The profile shows about 170,000 clones, under 85% of them singletons. Material for sequencing was PBMCs or T cells enriched from blood (not recorded which). These receptors all stem from a man aged 50-60 years who had recovered from COVID-19. Both conserved end residues are part of each CDR3. Each record gives: D gene, J gene, V gene, clone size, CDR3 protein, CDR3 DNA. D genes are given only for firm matches. Rows give clone size only sometimes, using once, few, many, or a class for an expanded clone.

D gene: NA; J gene: TRBJ2-3; V gene: TRBV5-1; clone size: NA; CDR3 protein: CASSENPGWADTQYF; CDR3 DNA: TGCGCCAGCAGCGAGAATCCAGGGTGGGCAGATACGCAGTATTTT
D gene: NA; J gene: TRBJ1-2; V gene: TRBV19; clone size: NA; CDR3 protein: CASRMGGVVNYGYTF; CDR3 DNA: TGTGCCAGTAGGATGGGGGGGGTAGTTAACTATGGCTACACCTTC
D gene: NA; J gene: TRBJ1-1; V gene: TRBV6-5; clone size: NA; CDR3 protein: CASRPDILNTEAFF; CDR3 DNA: TGTGCCAGCAGGCCCGACATTTTGAACACTGAAGCTTTCTTT
D gene: NA; J gene: TRBJ1-1; V gene: TRBV6-6; clone size: NA; CDR3 protein: CASSYTSEAFF; CDR3 DNA: TGTGCCAGCAGTTACACATCTGAAGCTTTCTTT
D gene: TRBD2; J gene: TRBJ2-1; V gene: TRBV30; clone size: NA; CDR3 protein: CAWSRRGGRNEQFF; CDR3 DNA: TGTGCCTGGAGTCGGCGGGGGGGCCGCAATGAGCAGTTCTTC
D gene: TRBD1; J gene: TRBJ1-2; V gene: TRBV9; clone size: few; CDR3 protein: CASSETPGGWGYTF; CDR3 DNA: TGTGCCAGCAGCGAAACACCAGGGGGCTGGGGCTACACCTTC
D gene: NA; J gene: TRBJ1-6; V gene: TRBV9; clone size: NA; CDR3 protein: CASASGDSPLHF; CDR3 DNA: TGTGCCAGCGCATCGGGGGATTCACCCCTCCACTTT
D gene: NA; J gene: TRBJ1-2; V gene: TRBV5-1; clone size: NA; CDR3 protein: CASSLGSQGSYGYTF; CDR3 DNA: TGCGCCAGCAGCTTGGGCAGCCAGGGGAGCTATGGCTACACCTTC
D gene: NA; J gene: TRBJ1-1; V gene: TRBV2; clone size: NA; CDR3 protein: CASSVGGRLRSAEAFF; CDR3 DNA: TGTGCCAGCAGTGTGGGGGGGAGGCTGCGGTCAGCTGAAGCTTTCTTT
D gene: NA; J gene: TRBJ1-2; V gene: TRBV29-1; clone size: NA; CDR3 protein: CSAMGVDGYTF; CDR3 DNA: TGCAGCGCGATGGGAGTGGATGGCTACACCTTC
D gene: NA; J gene: TRBJ1-2; V gene: TRBV6-5; clone size: few; CDR3 protein: CASMRTGQLGYGYTF; CDR3 DNA: TGTGCCAGCATGCGTACCGGACAACTCGGCTATGGCTACACCTTC
D gene: NA; J gene: TRBJ2-7; V gene: TRBV5-1; clone size: NA; CDR3 protein: CASSRDSYEQYF; CDR3 DNA: TGCGCCAGCAGCCGGGATTCCTACGAGCAGTACTTC
D gene: NA; J gene: TRBJ1-2; V gene: TRBV7-9; clone size: few; CDR3 protein: CASSRNSRQFSYGYTF; CDR3 DNA: TGTGCCAGCAGCCGAAACTCCCGACAGTTTAGCTATGGCTACACCTTC
D gene: TRBD2; J gene: TRBJ2-1; V gene: TRBV6-5; clone size: few; CDR3 protein: CASSPSQRGYNEQFF; CDR3 DNA: TGTGCCAGCTCCCCCTCCCAGCGGGGCTACAATGAGCAGTTCTTC
D gene: TRBD1; J gene: TRBJ2-2; V gene: TRBV19; clone size: NA; CDR3 protein: CASSVITTGQRSTGELFF; CDR3 DNA: TGTGCCAGTAGTGTCATTACAACGGGACAGAGAAGCACCGGGGAGCTGTTTTTT
D gene: TRBD1; J gene: TRBJ1-6; V gene: TRBV19; clone size: NA; CDR3 protein: CASSNRDRDWNSPLHF; CDR3 DNA: TGTGCCAGTAGTAACCGGGACAGGGACTGGAATTCACCCCTCCACTTT
D gene: TRBD2; J gene: TRBJ2-3; V gene: TRBV7-6; clone size: NA; CDR3 protein: CASSFTGLGTDTQYF; CDR3 DNA: TGTGCCAGCAGCTTTACTGGACTAGGGACAGATACGCAGTATTTT
D gene: NA; J gene: TRBJ1-4; V gene: TRBV11-3; clone size: NA; CDR3 protein: CASSSGANEKLFF; CDR3 DNA: TGTGCCAGCAGCTCCGGAGCTAATGAAAAACTGTTTTTT
D gene: NA; J gene: TRBJ1-6; V gene: TRBV5-1; clone size: NA; CDR3 protein: CASSLVRGGQGSPLHF; CDR3 DNA: TGCGCCAGCAGCTTGGTACGCGGGGGCCAGGGTTCACCCCTCCACTTT
D gene: NA; J gene: TRBJ2-7; V gene: TRBV5-1; clone size: NA; CDR3 protein: CASSLGTYTAYEQYF; CDR3 DNA: TGCGCCAGCAGCTTGGGTACCTATACGGCCTACGAGCAGTACTTC
D gene: NA; J gene: TRBJ2-6; V gene: TRBV2; clone size: NA; CDR3 protein: CASSEYGATGTSGANVLTF; CDR3 DNA: TGTGCCAGCAGTGAATATGGCGCGACAGGCACTTCTGGGGCCAACGTCCTGACTTTC
D gene: NA; J gene: TRBJ1-1; V gene: TRBV10-3; clone size: NA; CDR3 protein: CAIRPPSAGNTEAFF; CDR3 DNA: TGTGCCATCAGACCTCCTAGTGCGGGGAACACTGAAGCTTTCTTT
D gene: TRBD1; J gene: TRBJ2-7; V gene: TRBV28; clone size: NA; CDR3 protein: CASGGTGAPYEQYF; CDR3 DNA: TGTGCCAGCGGGGGGACAGGGGCGCCCTACGAGCAGTACTTC
D gene: NA; J gene: TRBJ2-2; V gene: TRBV11-3; clone size: NA; CDR3 protein: CASSSSAGELFF; CDR3 DNA: TGTGCCAGCAGCTCGTCCGCCGGGGAGCTGTTTTTT
D gene: NA; J gene: TRBJ1-5; V gene: TRBV2; clone size: once; CDR3 protein: CASSESGGGAQPQHF; CDR3 DNA: TGTGCCAGCAGTGAGAGCGGGGGTGGGGCTCAGCCCCAGCATTTT
D gene: NA; J gene: TRBJ1-3; V gene: TRBV23-1; clone size: once; CDR3 protein: CASSHQRVSGNTIYF; CDR3 DNA: TGCGCCAGCAGTCACCAGCGGGTCTCTGGAAACACCATATATTTT
D gene: TRBD1; J gene: TRBJ2-4; V gene: TRBV5-1; clone size: once; CDR3 protein: CASSYDRGRNIQYF; CDR3 DNA: TGCGCCAGCAGCTACGACAGGGGAAGGAACATTCAGTACTTC
D gene: NA; J gene: TRBJ1-1; V gene: TRBV28; clone size: NA; CDR3 protein: CASTISGLHRDTEAFF; CDR3 DNA: TGTGCCAGCACTATTTCCGGCTTACACCGGGACACTGAAGCTTTCTTT
D gene: TRBD1; J gene: TRBJ1-1; V gene: TRBV7-9; clone size: NA; CDR3 protein: CASSPRQGDTEAFF; CDR3 DNA: TGTGCCAGCAGCCCCCGACAGGGGGACACTGAAGCTTTCTTT
D gene: TRBD1; J gene: TRBJ2-5; V gene: TRBV2; clone size: NA; CDR3 protein: CASSERGQGETQYF; CDR3 DNA: TGTGCCAGCAGTGAAAGAGGACAGGGAGAGACCCAGTACTTC
D gene: TRBD1; J gene: TRBJ1-6; V gene: TRBV7-2; clone size: NA; CDR3 protein: CASSFRTGYAISPLHF; CDR3 DNA: TGTGCCAGCAGCTTTAGGACAGGGTACGCGATTTCACCCCTCCACTTT
D gene: TRBD2; J gene: TRBJ2-2; V gene: TRBV6-1; clone size: NA; CDR3 protein: CASSEARGENTGELFF; CDR3 DNA: TGTGCCAGCAGTGAGGCCCGGGGGGAGAACACCGGGGAGCTGTTTTTT
D gene: NA; J gene: TRBJ1-5; V gene: TRBV7-2; clone size: once; CDR3 protein: CASSLSSVLNQPQHF; CDR3 DNA: TGTGCCAGCAGCTTATCCAGCGTCCTCAATCAGCCCCAGCATTTT
D gene: NA; J gene: TRBJ1-5; V gene: TRBV4-2; clone size: NA; CDR3 protein: CASSQDRDSWQPQHF; CDR3 DNA: TGTGCCAGCAGCCAAGACAGGGACTCATGGCAGCCCCAGCATTTT
D gene: NA; J gene: TRBJ2-2; V gene: TRBV7-9; clone size: NA; CDR3 protein: CASTLLEVGTGELFF; CDR3 DNA: TGTGCCAGCACCCTCCTGGAGGTTGGCACCGGGGAGCTGTTTTTT
D gene: NA; J gene: TRBJ1-4; V gene: TRBV12-5; clone size: NA; CDR3 protein: CASGARTVTNEKLFF; CDR3 DNA: TGTGCTAGTGGTGCCCGGACAGTAACTAATGAAAAACTGTTTTTT
D gene: NA; J gene: TRBJ1-2; V gene: TRBV3-1/TRBV3-2; clone size: NA; CDR3 protein: CASSRNRGRGNYGYTF; CDR3 DNA: TGTGCCAGCAGCCGCAACCGGGGGCGGGGGAACTATGGCTACACCTTC
D gene: TRBD1; J gene: TRBJ1-1; V gene: TRBV29-1; clone size: NA; CDR3 protein: CSATGVNTEAFF; CDR3 DNA: TGCAGCGCGACAGGGGTGAACACTGAAGCTTTCTTT
D gene: NA; J gene: TRBJ1-3; V gene: TRBV30; clone size: NA; CDR3 protein: CAQNGGSGNTIYF; CDR3 DNA: TGTGCCCAGAACGGGGGGTCTGGAAACACCATATATTTT
D gene: NA; J gene: TRBJ2-7; V gene: TRBV27; clone size: NA; CDR3 protein: CASAWRRAYEQYF; CDR3 DNA: TGTGCCAGCGCCTGGCGGAGGGCTTACGAGCAGTACTTC
D gene: NA; J gene: TRBJ1-3; V gene: TRBV5-6; clone size: NA; CDR3 protein: CASSFNRGAGNTIYF; CDR3 DNA: TGTGCCAGCAGCTTTAATCGGGGAGCTGGAAACACCATATATTTT
D gene: NA; J gene: TRBJ2-5; V gene: TRBV14; clone size: NA; CDR3 protein: CASSQGRSRKGETQYF; CDR3 DNA: TGTGCCAGCAGCCAAGGTCGGTCGCGGAAGGGGGAGACCCAGTACTTC
D gene: TRBD2; J gene: TRBJ2-3; V gene: TRBV7-6; clone size: once; CDR3 protein: CASSFSGAYTDTQYF; CDR3 DNA: TGTGCCAGCAGCTTCAGCGGGGCTTACACAGATACGCAGTATTTT
D gene: TRBD2; J gene: TRBJ2-2; V gene: TRBV7-2; clone size: NA; CDR3 protein: CASRRGGTNTGELFF; CDR3 DNA: TGTGCCAGCAGGCGCGGGGGAACGAACACCGGGGAGCTGTTTTTT
D gene: TRBD1; J gene: TRBJ1-4; V gene: TRBV11-2; clone size: NA; CDR3 protein: CASSSRAGGYEKLFF; CDR3 DNA: TGTGCCAGCAGCTCAAGGGCAGGGGGCTATGAAAAACTGTTTTTT
D gene: NA; J gene: TRBJ2-2; V gene: TRBV9; clone size: NA; CDR3 protein: CASSSPRVAANTGELFF; CDR3 DNA: TGTGCCAGCAGCTCCCCCAGAGTAGCGGCGAACACCGGGGAGCTGTTTTTT
D gene: NA; J gene: TRBJ2-1; V gene: TRBV4-1; clone size: NA; CDR3 protein: CASSQGSGPSYNEQFF; CDR3 DNA: TGCGCCAGCAGCCAAGGGTCAGGGCCCTCCTACAATGAGCAGTTCTTC
D gene: NA; J gene: TRBJ2-2; V gene: TRBV2; clone size: NA; CDR3 protein: CASRGLPVTGELFF; CDR3 DNA: TGTGCCAGCAGGGGACTCCCCGTCACCGGGGAGCTGTTTTTT
D gene: TRBD1; J gene: TRBJ1-1; V gene: TRBV28; clone size: NA; CDR3 protein: CATLGGTNTEAFF; CDR3 DNA: TGTGCCACCCTAGGGGGCACGAACACTGAAGCTTTCTTT
D gene: TRBD1; J gene: TRBJ1-6; V gene: TRBV5-1; clone size: once; CDR3 protein: CASSWTGPNSPLHF; CDR3 DNA: TGCGCCAGCAGCTGGACAGGTCCTAATTCACCCCTCCACTTT
D gene: NA; J gene: TRBJ2-3; V gene: TRBV5-5; clone size: NA; CDR3 protein: CASSLGGRGTDTQYF; CDR3 DNA: TGTGCCAGCAGCTTGGGAGGGCGTGGCACAGATACGCAGTATTTT
D gene: NA; J gene: TRBJ1-2; V gene: TRBV10-3; clone size: NA; CDR3 protein: CATGQNYGYTF; CDR3 DNA: TGTGCCACCGGACAGAACTATGGCTACACCTTC
D gene: NA; J gene: TRBJ2-7; V gene: TRBV6-6; clone size: NA; CDR3 protein: CASSYGQGPSSYEQYF; CDR3 DNA: TGTGCCAGCAGTTACGGGCAGGGCCCTAGCTCCTACGAGCAGTACTTC